This T cell receptor (beta chain) was observed in a study of T-cell memory formation after mild COVID-19. The study's findings and limits: Contracting clones, day 15 to 85, had balanced CD4/CD8, and later expanders favored CD4+.

TCRdb called the 5' RACE reads again in MiXCR, with one record for every CDR3 protein. The table records 150,000 to 200,000 distinct CDR3 sequences, about 18% of them present only once. Notes on this clonotype: Its antigen remains unknown.

Trimming removed 4 bases at V and 2 bases at J, with 13 bases between. CDR3 length: 15 amino acids. Germline CDR1 is MGHRA and CDR2 is YSYEKL. This chain connects TRBV4-1 to TRBJ2-3, with a possible D match to TRBD1 (6 bases). The receptor comes from a man between 18 and 29 years old who had mild COVID-19 (a few samples of this study predate the infection). Cell type and time point are not known. The sample taken for sequencing was PBMCs or a T cell subset sorted from them (not recorded which). The CDR3 is CASSLRTVDTDTQYF. Written as DNA, the CDR3 is TGCGCCAGCAGCCTCCGGACAGTAGACACAGATACGCAGTATTTT.